This T cell receptor beta chain originates from a study of shared clonotypes between healthy human individuals. Concerning this clone itself: Its specificity is not known.

The CDR3 has 15 amino acids. Germline V CDR1 and CDR2: MNHEY, SVGAGI. V gave up 6 bases and J gave up 0 bases; unmatched junction bases: 7. Repertoires were generated with immunoSEQ multiplex PCR, while TCRdb's copy carries only in-frame clones and drops some. Here the sample spans roughly 1,100,000 clones, more than 60% being singletons. General study results and limits: Relative to their counterparts shared across all four donors, non-shared clonotypes exhibited diminished generation probabilities.

The chain employs TRBV6-5 and TRBJ1-1; 7 bases are a match to TRBD1. The sequenced sample was memory CD4+ T cells sorted from blood. Subset denoted: CD45RA-negative fraction. This receptor was obtained from a man aged 18 to 35 in good health. The CDR3, as DNA: TGTGCCAGCAGCCCTCAACAGGGGATGAACACTGAAGCTTTCTTT. This encodes CASSPQQGMNTEAFF.